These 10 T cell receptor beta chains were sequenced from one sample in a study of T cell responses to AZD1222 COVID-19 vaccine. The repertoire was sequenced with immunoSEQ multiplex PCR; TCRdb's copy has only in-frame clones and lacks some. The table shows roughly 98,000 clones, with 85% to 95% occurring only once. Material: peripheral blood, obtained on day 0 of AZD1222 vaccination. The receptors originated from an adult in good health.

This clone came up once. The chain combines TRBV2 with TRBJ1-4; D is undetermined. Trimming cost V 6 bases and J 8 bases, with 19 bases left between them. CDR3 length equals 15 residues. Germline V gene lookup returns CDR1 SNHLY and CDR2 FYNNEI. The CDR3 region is CASSATDAKGEKLFF. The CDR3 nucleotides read TGTGCCAGCAGCGCGACGGACGCCAAGGGAGAAAAACTGTTTTTT.

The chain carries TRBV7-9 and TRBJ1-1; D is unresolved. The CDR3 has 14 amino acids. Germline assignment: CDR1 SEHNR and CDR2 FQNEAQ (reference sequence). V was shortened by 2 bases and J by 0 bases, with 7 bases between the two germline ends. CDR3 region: CASSLSLLNTEAFF. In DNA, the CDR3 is TGTGCCAGCAGCTTATCGTTACTGAACACTGAAGCTTTCTTT.

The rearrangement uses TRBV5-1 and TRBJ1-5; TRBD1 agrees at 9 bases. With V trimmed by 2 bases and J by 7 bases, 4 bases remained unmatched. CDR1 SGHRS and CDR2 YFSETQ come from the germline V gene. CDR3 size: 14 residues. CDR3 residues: CASSLRQGDQPQHF. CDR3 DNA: TGCGCCAGCAGCTTACGACAGGGGGACCAGCCCCAGCATTTT.

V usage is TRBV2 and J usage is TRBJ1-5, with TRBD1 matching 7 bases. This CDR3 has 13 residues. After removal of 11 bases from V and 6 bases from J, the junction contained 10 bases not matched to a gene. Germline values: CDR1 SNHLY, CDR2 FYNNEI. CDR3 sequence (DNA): TGTGCCGGGGGCAGGGGGGGAGGTCAGCCCCAGCATTTT. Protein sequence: CAGGRGGGQPQHF.

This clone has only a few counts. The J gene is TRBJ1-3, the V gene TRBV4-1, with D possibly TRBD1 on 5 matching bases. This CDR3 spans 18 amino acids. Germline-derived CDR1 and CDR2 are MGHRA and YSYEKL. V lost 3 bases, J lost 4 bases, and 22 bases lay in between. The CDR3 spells CASSHRYRDHKAGNTIYF. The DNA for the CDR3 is TGCGCCAGCAGCCACAGATACCGGGACCATAAAGCCGGAAACACCATATATTTT.

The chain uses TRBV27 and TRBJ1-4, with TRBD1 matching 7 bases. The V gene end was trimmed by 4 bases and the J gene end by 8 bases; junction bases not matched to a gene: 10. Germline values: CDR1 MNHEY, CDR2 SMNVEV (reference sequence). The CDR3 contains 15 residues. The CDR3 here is CASSSPQGIGEKLFF. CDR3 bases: TGTGCCAGCAGTTCCCCACAGGGGATCGGGGAAAAACTGTTTTTT.

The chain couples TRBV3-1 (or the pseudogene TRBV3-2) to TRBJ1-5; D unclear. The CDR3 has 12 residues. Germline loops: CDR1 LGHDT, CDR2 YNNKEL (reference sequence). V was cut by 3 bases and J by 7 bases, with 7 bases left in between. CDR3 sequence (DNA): TGTGCCAGCAGCCAGGGGAAACAGCCCCAGCATTTT. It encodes CASSQGKQPQHF.

CDR3 sequence reads: CASSLEAAASNTGELFF. The DNA for the CDR3 is TGTGCCAGCAGCTTAGAAGCGGCAGCTTCTAACACCGGGGAGCTGTTTTTT. V usage is TRBV7-9 and J usage is TRBJ2-2, with TRBD2 as a possible D gene (5 bases). V gave up 1 base and J gave up 2 bases, with 14 bases separating them. The CDR3 totals 17 residues. Germline V CDR1 and CDR2: SEHNR, FQNEAQ (reference sequence).

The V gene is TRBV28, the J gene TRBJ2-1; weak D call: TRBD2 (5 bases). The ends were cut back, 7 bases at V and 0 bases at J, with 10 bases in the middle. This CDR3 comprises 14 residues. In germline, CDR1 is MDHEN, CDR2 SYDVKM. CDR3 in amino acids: CASTGLTSYNEQFF. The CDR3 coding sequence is TGTGCCAGCACCGGACTGACCTCCTACAATGAGCAGTTCTTC.

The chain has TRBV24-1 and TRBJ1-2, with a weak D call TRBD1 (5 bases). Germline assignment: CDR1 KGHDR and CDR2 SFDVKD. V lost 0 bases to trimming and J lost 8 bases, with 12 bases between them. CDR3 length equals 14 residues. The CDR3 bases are TGTGCCACCAGTGATTTGGACAGCTCGCGGGGCTACACCTTC. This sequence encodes CATSDLDSSRGYTF.